This note documents a single TCR beta chain sequence. This entry belongs to a study of blood T cell repertoires in COVID-19. Study-level information: Samples came from the United States, Italy and Spain, spanning acute and convalescent COVID-19.

The CDR3 loop spans 11 amino acids. The germline V gene has CDR1 SQVTM and CDR2 ANQGSEA. V was trimmed by 4 bases and J by 7 bases, leaving 10 bases between them. Here immunoSEQ multiplex PCR was the method, and the copy in TCRdb shows in-frame clones only, minus some. The sample has about 290,000 clones, around 85% seen once. The chain combines TRBV29-1 with TRBJ1-1; D is undetermined. The clonotype comes from a woman in her forties or fifties with active or convalescent COVID-19. Sample: peripheral blood. Written as DNA, the CDR3 is TGCAGCGTTGCGGAGTCTTATGAAGCTTTCTTT. It specifies CSVAESYEAFF.